Presented here are 2 T cell receptor beta chains from one specimen sequenced in a study of blood T cell repertoires in COVID-19 (dated by TCRdb to 2020 to 2021). The method behind the library was the immunoSEQ multiplex PCR assay. Not all clones reach the TCRdb copy of this immuneACCESS table, which keeps in-frame sequences only. Checked studies attribute under half of the gap to unresolved V genes and leave the rest unexplained. This sample holds 25,000 to 30,000 clones; approximately 92% were observed only once. Over 9% of the sample rests with the top ten. The sequencing input was peripheral blood. These receptors all come from a man aged 60-69 years with acute or convalescent COVID-19.

CDR3 DNA: TGTGCCAGCAGCCATGGTCAGGGTAATTCACCCCTCCACTTT. Its protein product is CASSHGQGNSPLHF. The chain carries TRBV3-1 (or the pseudogene TRBV3-2) and TRBJ1-6; maybe TRBD1 (5 bases). Germline V gene data show CDR1 as LGHDT and CDR2 as YNNKEL (reference sequence). This CDR3 comprises 14 residues. Trimming pared 3 bases from V and 6 bases from J, leaving 9 bases between.

The rearrangement uses TRBV7-2 and TRBJ1-6, with TRBD1 matching 10 bases. V lost 2 bases to trimming and J lost 8 bases; unmatched junction nucleotides: 3. CDR1 and CDR2 from the germline V gene are SGHTA and FQGNSA. CDR3 length: 15 residues. CDR3 coding DNA: TGTGCCAGCAGCTTACTAGGGACAGGGGATTCACCCCTCCACTTT. Protein product: CASSLLGTGDSPLHF.